These 9 T cell receptor beta chains originate from one sample sequenced in a study of shared clonotypes between healthy human individuals. Profiling relied on immunoSEQ multiplex PCR, and the TCRdb table lists in-frame clones only, not all of them. This sample yields some 2,000,000 clones, of which about 94% are seen a single time; about 0.13% belongs to the top ten. The material sequenced was naive CD4+ T cells sorted from blood. Subset noted: CD45RA+ positively selected. Receptors originate from a man aged 18 to 29 in good health.

To note about this clone: The sample contains more than one DNA sequence encoding this CDR3. The rearrangement joins TRBV10-3 to TRBJ2-2, with D perhaps matching TRBD1 (6 bases). Germline CDR1 and CDR2: ENHRY and SYGVKD. This CDR3 has 15 residues. V shed 0 bases and J shed 4 bases, with 9 bases lying between them. Here the CDR3 DNA reads TGTGCCATCAGTGAGTCTGACAGGACCACCGGGGAGCTGTTTTTT. It is translated as CAISESDRTTGELFF.

This clone has just one count. The rearrangement joins TRBV10-3 to TRBJ2-7; possibly TRBD2 for D (5 bases). Trimming took off 6 bases at V and 1 base at J, with 10 bases between the two ends. The CDR3 contains 13 residues. Germline-derived CDR1 and CDR2 are ENHRY and SYGVKD. CDR3 sequence reads: CAIRRTSSYEQYF. The CDR3 DNA reads TGTGCCATCAGACGTACTAGTTCCTACGAGCAGTACTTC.

This chain links TRBV4-1 with TRBJ1-1; no clear D. The germline gives CDR1 MGHRA, CDR2 YSYEKL. This CDR3 spans 15 amino acids. V gave up 1 base and J gave up 8 bases, with 17 bases separating them. The CDR3 nucleotides are TGCGCCAGCAGCCAAGGGTCATTGTCGTTGGAAGAAGCTTTCTTT. This translates into CASSQGSLSLEEAFF.

The chain carries TRBV30 and TRBJ1-1; D remains ambiguous. V was trimmed by 4 bases and J by 1 base, leaving 4 bases between them. The V gene's germline CDR1 is GTSNPN and CDR2 SVGIG (reference sequence). The CDR3 is 11 residues long. CDR3 in amino acids: CAWNTNTEAFF. CDR3 DNA: TGTGCCTGGAACACGAACACTGAAGCTTTCTTT.

This chain links TRBV6-1 with TRBJ2-4, with D perhaps being TRBD1 or TRBD2 (5 bases each). The CDR3 spans 13 residues. V was clipped by 4 bases and J by 10 bases, with 14 bases between them. Germline values: CDR1 MNHNS, CDR2 SASEGT. The CDR3 region has the DNA TGTGCCAGCAGTGGGGACCAAGGCGGAATTCAGTACTTC. Amino acids: CASSGDQGGIQYF.

This chain connects TRBV2 to TRBJ1-4, with D uncertain. With 0 bases removed from V and 4 bases from J, the gap between germline ends came to 6 bases. Germline loops: CDR1 SNHLY, CDR2 FYNNEI. This CDR3 is 14 amino acids long. The CDR3 sequence: CASSEAGSNEKLFF. The CDR3 coding sequence is TGTGCCAGCAGTGAAGCGGGGAGTAATGAAAAACTGTTTTTT.

The genes are TRBV28 and TRBJ2-7; 7 nucleotides match TRBD2. CDR1 is MDHEN and CDR2 is SYDVKM in the germline V gene. J was trimmed by 4 bases and V by 6 bases; bases with no gene match: 9. This CDR3 is built from 14 residues. CDR3 loop: CASSDGAGRYEQYF. The CDR3 DNA sequence: TGTGCCAGCAGCGATGGAGCGGGGAGGTACGAGCAGTACTTC.

The chain recombines TRBV10-3 with TRBJ1-2; TRBD1 is a possible D gene (6 bases). The CDR3 covers 18 residues. Germline CDR1 and CDR2: ENHRY and SYGVKD. The V gene lost 4 bases and the J gene lost 0 bases, with 21 bases spanning the gap. As DNA, the CDR3 is TGTGCCATCAGTGGGGGGCCACTACAGGGCCTAACTAACTATGGCTACACCTTC. As protein: CAISGGPLQGLTNYGYTF.

The genes are TRBV5-4 and TRBJ2-5; D is possibly TRBD1 (5 bases). The CDR3 spans 13 residues. Germline loops: CDR1 SGHNT, CDR2 YYREEE (reference sequence). The V end lost 1 base, the J end lost 4 bases, and 8 bases lay between the germline ends. The CDR3 nucleotides read TGTGCCAGCAGCTTGCCAGGGCGAGAGACCCAGTACTTC. It codes for CASSLPGRETQYF. The full variable domain, with the rest looked up from reference TRBV5-4 and TRBJ2-5, is ETGVTQSPTHLIKTRGQQVTLRCSSQSGHNTVSWYQQALGQGPQFIFQYYREEENGRGNFPPRFSGLQFPNYSSELNVNALELDDSALYLCASSLPGRETQYFGPGTRLLVL.